A selection of T cell receptor beta chains follows, all from one sample in a study of blood T cell repertoires in COVID-19. Here immunoSEQ multiplex PCR was the method, and the copy in TCRdb shows in-frame clones only, minus some. This sample carries around 160,000 clones, just over 90% of them seen once, and the ten largest clones take roughly 2%. The sample taken for sequencing was peripheral blood. These receptors were obtained from a man younger than 30 with acute or convalescent COVID-19. Both conserved end residues are part of each CDR3. D genes are given only for firm matches. Clone sizes are given selectively: once, few, many, or a class where the clone is expanded.

d_call j_call v_call clone_size cdr3_aa cdr3_nt
. TRBJ2-7 TRBV27 once CARGRYRGNYEQYF TGTGCCAGAGGCCGATATCGAGGAAACTACGAGCAGTACTTC
. TRBJ1-2 TRBV25-1 . CASSEGGLPYGYTF TGTGCCAGCAGTGAAGGAGGTCTCCCCTATGGCTACACCTTC
. TRBJ2-5 TRBV5-1 . CASRPETYQETQYF TGCGCCAGCAGACCGGAGACGTACCAAGAGACCCAGTACTTC
TRBD1 TRBJ1-1 TRBV6-5 . CASTWTGGRDTEAFF TGTGCCAGCACTTGGACAGGGGGAAGGGACACTGAAGCTTTCTTT
. TRBJ1-1 TRBV24-1 . CATSPNRGTEAFF TGTGCCACCAGTCCCAATAGGGGCACTGAAGCTTTCTTT
. TRBJ2-1 TRBV9 . CASSVATGGYYNEQFF TGTGCCAGCAGCGTAGCTACCGGAGGCTACTACAATGAGCAGTTCTTC
TRBD1 TRBJ1-5 TRBV5-1 . CASSFTGEDNQPQHF TGCGCCAGCAGCTTCACAGGGGAGGACAATCAGCCCCAGCATTTT
TRBD1 TRBJ1-2 TRBV6-1 once CASSDGQGNGYTF TGTGCCAGCAGTGATGGACAGGGGAATGGCTACACCTTC
. TRBJ2-1 TRBV6-5 . CASSLHSLKIEQFF TGTGCCAGCAGTTTGCACTCTTTGAAAATTGAGCAGTTCTTC
. TRBJ2-3 TRBV7-2 . CASSGPGWGGGTDTQYF TGTGCCAGCAGCGGCCCCGGGTGGGGCGGCGGCACAGATACGCAGTATTTT
. TRBJ1-1 TRBV30 . CAWSVGTLNTEAFF TGTGCCTGGAGTGTAGGGACATTGAACACTGAAGCTTTCTTT
TRBD1 TRBJ2-7 TRBV10-1 . CASSFGTAGEQYF TGCGCCAGCAGTTTCGGGACAGCAGGCGAGCAGTACTTC
. TRBJ2-7 TRBV21-1 . CASSKRDITGQYF TGTGCCAGCAGCAAACGGGACATCACTGGGCAGTACTTC
. TRBJ2-5 TRBV19 . CASSGVQETQYF TGTGCCAGTTCAGGGGTCCAAGAGACCCAGTACTTC
TRBD2 TRBJ2-7 TRBV10-1 few CASSEQRDGVREQYF TGCGCCAGCAGTGAACAGCGGGATGGAGTACGGGAGCAGTACTTC
. TRBJ1-6 TRBV14 . CASSHRDNKGPVYNSPLHF TGTGCCAGCAGCCACCGGGACAACAAGGGGCCCGTGTATAATTCACCCCTCCACTTT
. TRBJ2-1 TRBV9 few CASSVDPGYNEQFF TGTGCCAGCAGCGTAGATCCGGGGTACAATGAGCAGTTCTTC
. TRBJ2-7 TRBV6-6 . CASSSTETFYEQYF TGTGCCAGCAGTTCCACAGAAACCTTCTACGAGCAGTACTTC
. TRBJ1-1 TRBV19 . CASFRAGETEAFF TGTGCCAGTTTTAGGGCCGGGGAAACTGAAGCTTTCTTT
. TRBJ1-5 TRBV18 . CASSPEHYSNQPQHF TGTGCCAGCTCACCCGAACACTATAGCAATCAGCCCCAGCATTTT
. TRBJ1-2 TRBV27 once CASSPLGTSGYTF TGTGCCAGCAGTCCACTCGGGACATCCGGCTACACCTTC
. TRBJ2-1 TRBV7-9 . CASSFWSNGEQFF TGTGCCAGCAGCTTCTGGTCAAACGGTGAGCAGTTCTTC
. TRBJ1-1 TRBV18 . CASSPPPRGLNTEAFF TGTGCCAGCTCACCACCACCCAGGGGACTAAACACTGAAGCTTTCTTT
TRBD1 TRBJ1-3 TRBV2 . CASLGQSGNTIYF TGTGCCAGCCTGGGACAGTCTGGAAACACCATATATTTT
. TRBJ2-2 TRBV2 once CASSDPDRLPGELFF TGTGCCAGCAGTGACCCTGACAGGCTGCCCGGGGAGCTGTTTTTT
. TRBJ2-3 TRBV18 . CASSPPGASTDTQYF TGTGCCAGCTCCCCCCCCGGTGCTAGCACAGATACGCAGTATTTT
. TRBJ1-4 TRBV19 . CASSITGTTNEKLFF TGTGCCAGTAGTATTACAGGGACCACTAATGAAAAACTGTTTTTT
TRBD1 TRBJ1-3 TRBV4-1 . CASQGQGPANSGNTIYF TGCGCCTCACAGGGGCAGGGCCCTGCTAACTCTGGAAACACCATATATTTT
. TRBJ1-1 TRBV12-2 . CASRPDNRGSGTEAFF TGTGCAAGTCGCCCTGATAACAGGGGAAGCGGAACTGAAGCTTTCTTT
. TRBJ1-5 TRBV2 . CASSEVFSGNQPQHF TGTGCCAGCAGTGAAGTCTTCAGTGGCAATCAGCCCCAGCATTTT
TRBD1 TRBJ2-7 TRBV19 . CASSPRDRGPYEQYF TGTGCCAGTAGTCCGAGGGACAGGGGGCCGTACGAGCAGTACTTC
TRBD1 TRBJ1-2 TRBV27 . CASSSFLQGPHDYGYTF TGTGCCAGCAGTTCCTTCTTACAGGGGCCCCACGACTATGGCTACACCTTC
. TRBJ1-2 TRBV7-9 . CASSSTGHVKNEDYGYTF TGTGCCAGCAGCTCCACCGGACATGTTAAAAATGAGGACTATGGCTACACCTTC
TRBD1 TRBJ1-2 TRBV30 . CAGTGGEGYGYTF TGTGCCGGGACAGGGGGCGAGGGCTATGGCTACACCTTC
TRBD2 TRBJ2-3 TRBV7-7 . CASSTSGRSDTQYF TGTGCCAGCAGCACTAGCGGGAGATCAGATACGCAGTATTTT
TRBD2 TRBJ2-5 TRBV7-6 . CASSLEGLALGETQYF TGTGCCAGCAGCTTAGAGGGACTAGCGCTCGGAGAGACCCAGTACTTC
. TRBJ1-5 TRBV5-8 . CASSFKGVPGLYFQPQHF TGTGCCAGCAGCTTTAAGGGAGTACCGGGACTGTATTTTCAGCCCCAGCATTTT
. TRBJ2-7 TRBV10-1 . CASSESGSFYEQYF TGCGCCAGCAGTGAGTCGGGCAGCTTCTACGAGCAGTACTTC
. TRBJ2-3 TRBV9 . CASSGGMRWTDTQYF TGTGCCAGCAGCGGTGGAATGAGGTGGACAGATACGCAGTATTTT
TRBD2 TRBJ2-7 TRBV5-1 once CASSEGTSGSSYEQYF TGCGCCAGCAGCGAGGGGACTAGCGGGAGCTCCTACGAGCAGTACTTC
TRBD2 TRBJ2-1 TRBV5-1 . CASSQTSGSDEQFF TGCGCCAGCAGCCAAACTAGCGGGAGTGATGAGCAGTTCTTC
TRBD2 TRBJ2-1 TRBV5-4 . CASRKLAVHNEQFF TGTGCCAGCAGAAAACTAGCGGTTCACAATGAGCAGTTCTTC
TRBD1 TRBJ1-1 TRBV19 . CASSNRGPAENTEAFF TGTGCCAGTAGTAACAGGGGGCCGGCAGAGAACACTGAAGCTTTCTTT